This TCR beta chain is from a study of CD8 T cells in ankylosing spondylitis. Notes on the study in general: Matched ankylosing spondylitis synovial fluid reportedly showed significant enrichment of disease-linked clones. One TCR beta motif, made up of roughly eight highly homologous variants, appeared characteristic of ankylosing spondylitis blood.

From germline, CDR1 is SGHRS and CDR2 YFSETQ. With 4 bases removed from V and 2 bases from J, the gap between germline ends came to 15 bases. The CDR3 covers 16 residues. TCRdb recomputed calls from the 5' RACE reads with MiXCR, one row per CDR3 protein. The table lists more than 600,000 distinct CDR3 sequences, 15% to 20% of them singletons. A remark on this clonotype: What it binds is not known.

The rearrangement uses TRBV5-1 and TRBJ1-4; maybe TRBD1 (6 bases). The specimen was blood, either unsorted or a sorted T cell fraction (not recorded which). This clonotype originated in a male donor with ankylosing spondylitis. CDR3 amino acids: CASSEHPTGTNEKLFF. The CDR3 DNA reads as TGCGCCAGCAGCGAACACCCCACAGGGACTAATGAAAAACTGTTTTTT. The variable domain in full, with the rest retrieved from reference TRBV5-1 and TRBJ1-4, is KAGVTQTPRYLIKTRGQQVTLSCSPISGHRSVSWYQQTPGQGLQFLFEYFSETQRNKGNFPGRFSGRQFSNSRSEMNVSTLELGDSALYLCASSEHPTGTNEKLFFGSGTQLSVL.